This T cell receptor beta chain originates from a study of T cell clones after liver transplantation. Looking at the study overall: Immunosuppression withdrawal was tried within 2 years after liver transplantation in this trial. Three of eight recipients were HCV-positive; others had non-autoimmune, non-viral indications. Patients counted as tolerant after at least one year off all immunosuppression, enzymes not exceeding twice normal. Overall study results and limits: These preliminary findings come from unstandardized post-transplant sampling times.

This CDR3 is built from 15 residues. V dropped 5 bases and J dropped 2 bases, with 15 bases sitting between them. The germline CDR1 and CDR2 sequences are MNHNY and SVGAGI (reference sequence). The table came from immunoSEQ multiplex PCR; TCRdb's copy has only in-frame clones and leaves some out. The table has roughly 49,000 clones, 55% to 75% seen once. Notes on this clone: The antigen is unknown.

The clonotype was recovered from a human patient who received a liver transplant. The graft donor may be the source of some T cells. Sequencing used CD4+ T cells from blood, obtained approximately 52 months after liver transplant. The rearrangement uses TRBV6-6 and TRBJ1-1; maybe TRBD1 (6 bases). The CDR3 bases are TGTGCCAGCAGTCAAGGTGACAGGAAAAACACTGAAGCTTTCTTT. Amino acids: CASSQGDRKNTEAFF.